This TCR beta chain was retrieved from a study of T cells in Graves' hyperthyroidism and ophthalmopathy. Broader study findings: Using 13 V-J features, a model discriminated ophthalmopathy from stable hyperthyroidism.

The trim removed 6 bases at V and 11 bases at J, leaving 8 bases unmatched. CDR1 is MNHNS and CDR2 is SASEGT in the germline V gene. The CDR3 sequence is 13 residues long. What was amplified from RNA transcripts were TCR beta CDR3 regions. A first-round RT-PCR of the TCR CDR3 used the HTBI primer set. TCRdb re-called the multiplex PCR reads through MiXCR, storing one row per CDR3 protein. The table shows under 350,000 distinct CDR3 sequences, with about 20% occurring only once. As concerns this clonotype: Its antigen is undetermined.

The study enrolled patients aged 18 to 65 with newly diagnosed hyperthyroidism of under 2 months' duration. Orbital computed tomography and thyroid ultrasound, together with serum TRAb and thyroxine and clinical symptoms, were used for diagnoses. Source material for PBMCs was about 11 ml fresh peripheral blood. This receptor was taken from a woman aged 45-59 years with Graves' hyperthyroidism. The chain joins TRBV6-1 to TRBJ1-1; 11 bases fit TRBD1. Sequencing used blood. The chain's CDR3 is CASRRLRDRGAFF. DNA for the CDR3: TGTGCCAGCAGACGCCTCCGGGACAGGGGGGCTTTCTTT.